The TCR beta chain described here comes from a study of blood T cell repertoires in COVID-19. Source study methods: By means of reference gene primer amplification, nucleated cell counts were estimated. Only in-frame clones appear in the TCRdb table, and some are missing; sequencing was by immunoSEQ multiplex PCR. V and J calls and clone size are given by that table; D and trimming were obtained from the DNA. The data hold 300,000 to 400,000 clones, with 83% observed a single time. V lost 3 bases to trimming and J lost 3 bases, with 17 bases between them. The CDR3 sequence is 16 residues long. Germline V lookup: CDR1 LGHNA, CDR2 YSLEER. This clone appeared once.

The sequence was collected from a man aged 25 to 40 with active or convalescent COVID-19. V is TRBV4-3 and J is TRBJ1-1; D is unresolved. Sequencing was performed on peripheral blood. The CDR3 sequence: CASSHPREGGDTEAFF. The CDR3 nucleotides read TGCGCCAGCAGCCACCCCAGAGAGGGAGGCGACACTGAAGCTTTCTTT.